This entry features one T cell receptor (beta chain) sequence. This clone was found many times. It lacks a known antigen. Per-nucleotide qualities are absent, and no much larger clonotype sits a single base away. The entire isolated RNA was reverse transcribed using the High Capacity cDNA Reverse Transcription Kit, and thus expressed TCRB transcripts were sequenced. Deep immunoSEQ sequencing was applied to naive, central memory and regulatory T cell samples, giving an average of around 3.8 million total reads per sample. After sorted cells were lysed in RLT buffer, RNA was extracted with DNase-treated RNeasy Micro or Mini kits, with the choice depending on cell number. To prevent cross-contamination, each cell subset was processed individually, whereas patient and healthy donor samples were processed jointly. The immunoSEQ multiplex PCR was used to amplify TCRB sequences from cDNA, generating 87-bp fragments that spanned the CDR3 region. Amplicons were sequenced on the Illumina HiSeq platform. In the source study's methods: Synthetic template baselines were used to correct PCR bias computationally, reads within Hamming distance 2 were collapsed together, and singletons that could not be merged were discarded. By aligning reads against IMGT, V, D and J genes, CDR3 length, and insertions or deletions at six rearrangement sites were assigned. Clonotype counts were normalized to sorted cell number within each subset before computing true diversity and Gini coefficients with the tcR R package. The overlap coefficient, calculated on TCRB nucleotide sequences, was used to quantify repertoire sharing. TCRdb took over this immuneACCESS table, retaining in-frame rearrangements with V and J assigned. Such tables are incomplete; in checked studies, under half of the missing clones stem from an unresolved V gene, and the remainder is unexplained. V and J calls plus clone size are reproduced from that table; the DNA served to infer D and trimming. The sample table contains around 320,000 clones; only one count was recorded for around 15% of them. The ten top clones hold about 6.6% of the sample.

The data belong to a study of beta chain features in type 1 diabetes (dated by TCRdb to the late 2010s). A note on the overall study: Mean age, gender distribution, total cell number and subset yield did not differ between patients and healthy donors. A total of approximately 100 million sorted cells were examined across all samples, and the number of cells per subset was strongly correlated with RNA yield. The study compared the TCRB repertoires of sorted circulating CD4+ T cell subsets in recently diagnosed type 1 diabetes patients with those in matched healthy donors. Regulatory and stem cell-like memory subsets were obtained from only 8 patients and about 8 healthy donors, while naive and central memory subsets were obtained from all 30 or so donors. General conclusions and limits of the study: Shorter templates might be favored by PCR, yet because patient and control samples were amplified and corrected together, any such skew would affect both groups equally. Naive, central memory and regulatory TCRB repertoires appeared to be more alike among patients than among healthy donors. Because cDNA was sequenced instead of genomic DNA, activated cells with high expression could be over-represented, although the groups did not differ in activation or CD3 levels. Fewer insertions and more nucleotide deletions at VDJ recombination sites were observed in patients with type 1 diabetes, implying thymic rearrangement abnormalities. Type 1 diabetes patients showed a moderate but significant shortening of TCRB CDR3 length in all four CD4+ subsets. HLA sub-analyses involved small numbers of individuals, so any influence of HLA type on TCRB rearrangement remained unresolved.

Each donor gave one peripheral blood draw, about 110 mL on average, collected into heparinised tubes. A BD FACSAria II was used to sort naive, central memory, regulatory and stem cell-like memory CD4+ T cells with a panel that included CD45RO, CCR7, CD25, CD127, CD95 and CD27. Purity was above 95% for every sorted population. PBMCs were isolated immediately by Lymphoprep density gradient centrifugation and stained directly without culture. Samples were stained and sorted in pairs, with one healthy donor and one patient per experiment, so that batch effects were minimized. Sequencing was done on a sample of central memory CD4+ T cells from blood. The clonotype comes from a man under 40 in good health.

DNA sequence: TGTGCCAGCAGCGCGGGACTTTCAGATACGCAGTATTTT. The encoded protein is CASSAGLSDTQYF. The chain is encoded by TRBV5-6 joined to TRBJ2-3, and TRBD2 may be the D gene, going by 6 matching bases. Taken from cysteine to phenylalanine, the CDR3 has 13 residues. The kept DNA is CDR3 alone, 39 bases in frame from the first base. Between the V and J ends, shortened by 4 bases and 4 bases respectively, the junction contains 10 bases. According to the germline V gene, CDR1 reads SGHDT and CDR2 reads YYEEEE.